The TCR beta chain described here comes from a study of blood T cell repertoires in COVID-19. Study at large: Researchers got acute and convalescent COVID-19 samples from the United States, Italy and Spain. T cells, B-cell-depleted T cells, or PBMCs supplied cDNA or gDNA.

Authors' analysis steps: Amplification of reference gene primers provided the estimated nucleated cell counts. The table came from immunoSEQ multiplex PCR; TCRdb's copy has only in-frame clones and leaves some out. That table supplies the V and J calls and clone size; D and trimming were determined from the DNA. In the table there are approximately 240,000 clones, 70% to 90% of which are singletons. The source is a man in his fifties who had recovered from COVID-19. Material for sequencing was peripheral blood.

The CDR3 DNA is TGTGCCAGCTCACGACAGACAGGGATACTCTACAATGAGCAGTTCTTC. Its protein is CASSRQTGILYNEQFF. V and J are TRBV18 and TRBJ2-1, with 7 bases fitting TRBD1. The junction had 9 bases not matched to a gene; V was cut back by 4 bases and J by 3 bases. The germline gives CDR1 KGHSH, CDR2 LQKENI. The CDR3 contains 16 residues.